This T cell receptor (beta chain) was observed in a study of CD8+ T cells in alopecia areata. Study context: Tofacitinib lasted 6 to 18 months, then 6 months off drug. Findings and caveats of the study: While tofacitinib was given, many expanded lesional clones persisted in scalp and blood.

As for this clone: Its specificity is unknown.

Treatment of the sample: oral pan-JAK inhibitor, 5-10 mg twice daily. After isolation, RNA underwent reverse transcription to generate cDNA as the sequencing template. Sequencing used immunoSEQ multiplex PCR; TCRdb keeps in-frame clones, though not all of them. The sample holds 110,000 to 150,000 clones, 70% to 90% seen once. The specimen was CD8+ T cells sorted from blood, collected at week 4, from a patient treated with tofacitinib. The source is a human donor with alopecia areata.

The DNA of the CDR3 is TGCAGCGTTGAAAGGGAAAACACCGGGGAGCTGTTTTTT. This encodes CSVERENTGELFF. The chain combines TRBV29-1 with TRBJ2-2, with D uncertain. The CDR3 is made up of 13 amino acids. Germline V gene data show CDR1 as SQVTM and CDR2 as ANQGSEA. V was shortened by 2 bases and J by 2 bases, with 6 bases between the two germline ends.